A single T cell receptor (delta chain) is shown here with its context. TCRdb records a much larger clone's protein for this DNA, with a difference at residue 11 that likely arises from a read error; the protein given is the translation of the DNA. Flow sorting of PBMC yielded separate Vgamma9/Vdelta2+ and Vdelta2-negative gammadelta T cell populations for bulk repertoire analysis. The CDR3 totals 19 residues. Trimming pared 4 bases from V and 0 bases from J, leaving 24 bases between. Germline loops: CDR1 TSWWSYY, CDR2 QGS. Sequencing covered both gamma and delta TCR chains per sample. TCRdb re-called the multiplex PCR reads through CATT. The repertoire holds tens of thousands of delta-chain clones, with approximately 1.5% as singletons. The sample comes from a study of γδ T cells in repeated Plasmodium falciparum infection. Study-wide background: Malian samples came from no-transmission periods or across acute febrile malaria episodes.

The chain recombines TRDV1 with TRDJ1; D is perhaps TRDD3 (6 bases). No J gene was available from TCRdb, and it was assigned here by a germline match of the DNA. The specimen was gamma-delta T cells from blood. The sequence was collected from a pool of human donors (malaria-infected and uninfected, not separated). CDR3 region: CALGVAIRKTDPYTDKLIF. The CDR3 DNA reads as TGTGCTCTTGGGGTTGCGATACGTAAAACCGACCCGTACACCGATAAACTCATCTTT.